This is a list of T cell receptor beta chains from one sample in a study of molecular identifiers for immune sequencing clone quantification. One entry per CDR3 protein results from TCRdb running MiXCR on the PCR reads. The sample includes approximately 670,000 distinct CDR3 sequences, 20% of them seen just once. Sequencing was carried out using naive CD8+ T cells from blood, with Jurkat cell RNA spiked in. These receptors originate from a human donor in good health. Some libraries in this study had Jurkat cell RNA spiked in. CDR3s leave out the opening cysteine and the closing phenylalanine or tryptophan. D genes are given only for firm matches. The size entry is marked missing in some rows and otherwise reads once, few, many or a size class.

clone_size d_call j_call v_call cdr3_aa
many - TRBJ1-5 TRBV7-6 ASSGGGYQPQH
many - TRBJ1-6 TRBV7-9 ASSLVVRGDSPLH
many TRBD1 TRBJ1-1 TRBV5-1 ASSTQGGTEAF
few TRBD2 TRBJ2-1 TRBV27 ASSTSGGYRNEQF
many - TRBJ2-3 TRBV28 ASSFTGHTPTDTQY
many - TRBJ2-3 TRBV4-3 ASSHSKGTDTQY
few TRBD1 TRBJ1-4 TRBV5-6 ASSLWQGEEKLF
many - TRBJ2-2 TRBV29-1 SVEGWSGEAGELF
- - TRBJ1-1 TRBV4-3 ASSQERRGAGTEAF
many - TRBJ1-4 TRBV4-3 ASSQTNFNEKLF
- - TRBJ2-1 TRBV30 AWIPGPPWGNEQF